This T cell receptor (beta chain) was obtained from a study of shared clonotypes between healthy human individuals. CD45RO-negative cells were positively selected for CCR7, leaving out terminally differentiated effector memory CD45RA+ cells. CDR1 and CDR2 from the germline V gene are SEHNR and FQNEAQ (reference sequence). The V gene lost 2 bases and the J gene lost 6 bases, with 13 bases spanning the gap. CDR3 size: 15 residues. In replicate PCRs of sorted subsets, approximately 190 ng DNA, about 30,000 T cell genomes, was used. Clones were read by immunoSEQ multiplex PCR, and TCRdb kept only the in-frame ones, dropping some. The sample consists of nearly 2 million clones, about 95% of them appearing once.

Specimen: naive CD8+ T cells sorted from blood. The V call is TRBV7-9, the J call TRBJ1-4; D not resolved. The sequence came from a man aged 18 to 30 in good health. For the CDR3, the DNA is TGTGCCAGCAGCTTATTTCAGATTTATGATGAAAAACTGTTTTTT. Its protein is CASSLFQIYDEKLFF.